One sample yielded the 9 T cell receptor beta chains listed below, sequenced in a study of blood T cell repertoires in COVID-19. TCRdb's copy holds only in-frame clones and misses some; the assay was immunoSEQ multiplex PCR. In the table there are 120,000 or so clones, 82% of which are singletons. Sequencing was performed on peripheral blood. Source of these receptors: a woman aged 70-85 years with acute or convalescent COVID-19.

The chain recombines TRBV5-6 with TRBJ1-2, with no clear D. V shed 4 bases and J shed 3 bases, with 10 bases lying between them. The CDR3 spans 13 residues. Germline V gene lookup returns CDR1 SGHDT and CDR2 YYEEEE. CDR3 sequence: CASSLTPDYGYTF. In nucleotides, the CDR3 is TGTGCCAGCAGCCTGACTCCGGACTATGGCTACACCTTC.

This clone was found once. This chain joins TRBV6-5 and TRBJ1-2, with D uncertain. V was shortened by 0 bases and J by 0 bases, with 8 bases between the two germline ends. CDR3 size: 15 residues. Per the germline V gene, CDR1 is MNHEY and CDR2 is SVGAGI. The CDR3 sequence: CASSYSYRANYGYTF. The CDR3 DNA follows: TGTGCCAGCAGTTACTCGTACAGAGCTAACTATGGCTACACCTTC.

This chain uses TRBV4-3 with TRBJ1-1, with D unclear. Germline V lookup: CDR1 LGHNA, CDR2 YSLEER. The CDR3 extends over 13 amino acids. V lost 1 base, J lost 8 bases, and 11 bases lay in between. This CDR3 reads CASSQVTRGEAFF. The CDR3 nucleotides read TGCGCCAGCAGCCAAGTCACACGCGGAGAAGCTTTCTTT.

The J gene is TRBJ1-3, the V gene TRBV18; D is perhaps TRBD1 (6 bases). The germline V gene has CDR1 KGHSH and CDR2 LQKENI. V dropped 2 bases and J dropped 2 bases, with 19 bases sitting between them. The CDR3 extends over 18 amino acids. CDR3 region: CASSPFGLSQGPGNTIYF. Written as DNA, the CDR3 is TGTGCCAGCTCACCATTCGGCTTGTCACAGGGCCCTGGAAACACCATATATTTT.

This clone has a handful of counts. In nucleotides, the CDR3 is TGTGCCAGCAGGGGACAGGGGGCGGGATCACCCCTCCACTTT. Residues: CASRGQGAGSPLHF. The chain carries TRBV6-5 and TRBJ1-6; 12 positions match TRBD1. Germline loops: CDR1 MNHEY, CDR2 SVGAGI. This CDR3 is built from 14 residues. V gave up 6 bases and J gave up 10 bases; unmatched junction bases: 4.

The chain joins TRBV9 to TRBJ1-4; maybe TRBD1 (5 bases). The CDR3 contains 15 residues. Germline V gene lookup returns CDR1 SGDLS and CDR2 YYNGEE. V was clipped by 4 bases and J by 1 base, with 11 bases between them. The CDR3 reads CASSSGARTNEKLFF. The CDR3 DNA follows: TGTGCCAGCAGCAGCGGGGCGCGAACTAATGAAAAACTGTTTTTT.

This clone was seen only once. The rearrangement joins TRBV5-1 to TRBJ1-2, with D unresolved. Trimming took off 5 bases at V and 7 bases at J, with 15 bases between the two ends. CDR1 SGHRS and CDR2 YFSETQ come from the germline V gene. This CDR3 contains 13 residues. As DNA, the CDR3 is TGCGCCAGCAGAGACCGTACCGAGCGTGGCTACACCTTC. This encodes CASRDRTERGYTF. The whole variable domain, remainder taken from reference TRBV5-1 and TRBJ1-2, is KAGVTQTPRYLIKTRGQQVTLSCSPISGHRSVSWYQQTPGQGLQFLFEYFSETQRNKGNFPGRFSGRQFSNSRSEMNVSTLELGDSALYLCASRDRTERGYTFGSGTRLTVV.

The genes are TRBV30 and TRBJ1-6; possible D gene TRBD1, 5 bases. Germline CDR1 and CDR2: GTSNPN and SVGIG (reference sequence). This CDR3 comprises 15 residues. The V end was cut by 2 bases, the J end by 2 bases, with 10 bases between. CDR3 coding DNA: TGTGCCTGGAGTAGGGGAGGAACCTATAATTCACCCCTCCACTTT. This sequence encodes CAWSRGGTYNSPLHF.

Note on this clone: Other DNA variants within this sample encode the same CDR3. The chain has TRBV14 and TRBJ1-3; D is unresolved. The germline gives CDR1 SGHDN, CDR2 FVKESK. The CDR3 has 13 residues. The germline V and J ends were trimmed by 3 bases and 9 bases, with 12 bases remaining between them. CDR3 in amino acids: CASSQDHGSTIYF. CDR3 sequence (DNA): TGTGCCAGCAGCCAGGATCATGGGAGCACCATATATTTT.